The text below deals with one TCR beta chain. As processed by the authors: Cell counts per sample came from amplifying reference gene primers. Sequencing used immunoSEQ multiplex PCR; TCRdb keeps in-frame clones, though not all of them. Clone size and V and J calls were adopted from that table, with D and trimming inferred from the DNA. The sample gives some 120,000 clones, roughly 87% of which show up once; roughly 18% is in the top ten. CDR3 length: 13 amino acids. V was cut by 5 bases and J by 6 bases, with 12 bases left in between. The germline CDR1 and CDR2 sequences are SGHDT and YYEEEE. This entry is derived from a study of blood T cell repertoires in COVID-19. The wider study: The samples span acute and convalescent COVID-19 from the United States, Italy and Spain. Sources were T cells, B-cell-depleted T cells, or PBMCs; the material itself was cDNA or gDNA.

The sequencing sample was made of PBMCs or T cells enriched from blood (not recorded which). The clonotype was recovered from a man younger than 45 who had recovered from COVID-19. The rearrangement links TRBV5-6 to TRBJ1-5; D gene uncertain. The CDR3 region has the DNA TGTGCCAGCAGTGAGGCAGGAGGTCAGCCCCAGCATTTT. Protein product: CASSEAGGQPQHF. The full variable domain, in which reference TRBV5-6 and TRBJ1-5 provide the parts outside the CDR3, is DAGVTQSPTHLIKTRGQQVTLRCSPKSGHDTVSWYQQALGQGPQFIFQYYEEEERQRGNFPDRFSGHQFPNYSSELNVNALLLGDSALYLCASSEAGGQPQHFGDGTRLSIL.